The entry below describes one T cell receptor (beta chain). The target of this receptor is not known. The sample holds no much larger clone one base away, and base qualities are not on file. This specimen belongs to a study of radiotherapy plus CTLA-4 blockade in lung cancer (dated by TCRdb to between 2017 and 2018). For the wider study: Objective responses were observed in 18% of enrolled patients, and disease control was achieved in 25% to 40%.

Including cysteine and phenylalanine, the CDR3 has 16 amino acids. The kept DNA is CDR3 alone, 48 bases in frame from the first base. The germline ends are 13 bases apart after V is trimmed by 3 bases and J by 4 bases. Per the germline V gene (reference sequence), MNHEY is the CDR1 and SMNVEV is the CDR2. Focal radiation therapy combined with CTLA-4 blockade (ipilimumab) was tested in patients with chemo-refractory metastatic non-small-cell lung cancer. Here is what the overall study found, with its caveats: The strongest predictors of response, as reported, were early dynamic changes in blood T cell clones along with a rise in serum interferon-beta after radiation. After treatment with radiotherapy and ipilimumab, TCR clones that originated in tumors expanded in peripheral blood.

Library creation used the immunoSEQ multiplex PCR assay. TCRdb carries this immuneACCESS record with in-frame sequences only. Its versions omit some clonotypes, under half of them owing to an unresolved V gene in the studies checked, with the rest unexplained. Within this sample are around 30,000 clones, with around 70% of them counted one time only. In total, the top ten clones hold under 5% of the sample. The source is a human donor with non-small cell lung cancer who had stable disease on radiotherapy plus ipilimumab. The V gene is TRBV27 and the J gene is TRBJ1-6; the D region possibly corresponds to TRBD1 (6 bases align). The sequences come from peripheral blood, collected from a patient treated with radiotherapy plus ipilimumab. The CDR3 reads CASSLSGQTYNSPLHF. The nucleotides read TGTGCCAGCAGTTTGTCCGGACAGACTTATAATTCACCCCTCCACTTT.